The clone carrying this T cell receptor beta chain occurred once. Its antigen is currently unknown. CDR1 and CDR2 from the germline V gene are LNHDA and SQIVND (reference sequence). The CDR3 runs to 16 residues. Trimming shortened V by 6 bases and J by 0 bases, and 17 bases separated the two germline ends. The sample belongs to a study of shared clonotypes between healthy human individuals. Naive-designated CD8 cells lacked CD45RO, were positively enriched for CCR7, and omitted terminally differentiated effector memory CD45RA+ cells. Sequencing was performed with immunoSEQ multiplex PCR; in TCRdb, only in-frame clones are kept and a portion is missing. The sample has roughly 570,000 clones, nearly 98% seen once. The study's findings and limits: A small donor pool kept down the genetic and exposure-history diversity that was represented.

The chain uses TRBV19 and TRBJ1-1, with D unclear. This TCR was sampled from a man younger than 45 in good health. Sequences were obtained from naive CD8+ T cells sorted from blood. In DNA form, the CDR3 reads TGTGCCAGTAGCAAAAGACGGACGGACCTGAACACTGAAGCTTTCTTT. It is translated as CASSKRRTDLNTEAFF.